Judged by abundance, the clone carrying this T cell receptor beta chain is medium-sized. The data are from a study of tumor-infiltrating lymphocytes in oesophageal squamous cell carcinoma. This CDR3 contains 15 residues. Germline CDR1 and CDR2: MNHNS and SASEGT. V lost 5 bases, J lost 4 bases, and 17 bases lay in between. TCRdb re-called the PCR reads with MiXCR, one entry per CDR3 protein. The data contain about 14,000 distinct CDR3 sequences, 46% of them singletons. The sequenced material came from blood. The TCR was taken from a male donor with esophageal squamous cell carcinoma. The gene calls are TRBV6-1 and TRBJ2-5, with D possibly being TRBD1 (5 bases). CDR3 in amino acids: CASSSPRVGGETQYF. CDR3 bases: TGTGCCAGCAGTAGCCCCAGGGTCGGCGGAGAGACCCAGTACTTC.